This T cell receptor (beta chain) came from a study of cytomegalovirus exposure and HLA in healthy donors. Study-wide background: In an early release, HLA-typed donors contributed approximately 82 million unique TCR sequences. Study-level findings and limits: In presence/absence analyses, roughly uniform sequencing depth across donors was assumed. The study flagged about 150 TCR beta chains as cytomegalovirus-associated.

PCR amplification relied on 60 Vbeta primers (plus 13 Jbeta primers). The method was immunoSEQ multiplex PCR; TCRdb's version includes in-frame clones alone and lacks a portion of them. The data show fewer than 250,000 clones, about 85% seen once. CDR1 SGHNT and CDR2 YYREEE come from the germline V gene (reference sequence). The V segment lost 6 bases and the J segment 3 bases; nucleotides outside the gene matches: 8. The CDR3 has 16 residues. About this clone: The target antigen is unknown.

The receptor comes from a woman aged 45-65 years in good health and CMV-seropositive. Sequencing input: PBMCs. This sequence joins TRBV5-4 and TRBJ2-5; 13 bases map to TRBD2. CDR3: CASNPGTSGTKETQYF. DNA of the CDR3: TGTGCCAGCAACCCCGGGACTAGCGGGACAAAAGAGACCCAGTACTTC.